The clone carrying this T cell receptor (beta chain) was counted at least ten times. Its antigen is not known. With 7 bases removed from V and 1 base from J, the gap between germline ends came to 14 bases. The CDR3 runs 15 residues. The germline V gene has CDR1 SNHLY and CDR2 FYNNEI. Researchers took RNA transcripts and amplified TCR beta CDR3 regions from them. Second-round multiplex PCR followed a first-round RT-PCR using HTBI primers. Using its own MiXCR run on the multiplex PCR reads, TCRdb lists one record per CDR3 protein. The sample has some 1.1 million distinct CDR3 sequences, about two fifths seen once. The data stem from a study of Graves' ophthalmopathy and Graves' hyperthyroidism. Study observations and caveats: A 13-signature model separated ophthalmopathy from stable hyperthyroidism, reaching roughly 85% sensitivity and less than 83% specificity cross-validated.

Diagnosis relied on clinical symptoms, serum thyroxine, TRAb, thyroid ultrasound and orbital computed tomography. The chain joins TRBV2 to TRBJ1-3; D uncertain. The sequence was collected from an adult man with Graves' hyperthyroidism. Specimen: peripheral blood or thyroid tissue (not recorded which). This CDR3 is CASTYSGTSGNTIYF. The CDR3 DNA reads TGTGCCAGCACCTACAGCGGAACTTCTGGAAACACCATATATTTT.